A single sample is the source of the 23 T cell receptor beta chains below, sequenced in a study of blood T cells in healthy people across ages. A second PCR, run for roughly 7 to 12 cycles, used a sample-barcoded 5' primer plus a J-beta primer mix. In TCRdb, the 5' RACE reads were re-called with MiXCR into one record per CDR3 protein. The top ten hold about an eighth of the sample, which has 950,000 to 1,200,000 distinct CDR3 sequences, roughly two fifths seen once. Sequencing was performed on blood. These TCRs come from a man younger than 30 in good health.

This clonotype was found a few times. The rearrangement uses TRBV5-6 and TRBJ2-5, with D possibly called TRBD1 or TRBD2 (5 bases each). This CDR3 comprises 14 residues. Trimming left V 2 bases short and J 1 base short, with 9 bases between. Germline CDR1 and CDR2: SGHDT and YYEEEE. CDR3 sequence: CASSFSGAQETQYF. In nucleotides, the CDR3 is TGTGCCAGCAGCTTCTCCGGGGCCCAAGAGACCCAGTACTTC.

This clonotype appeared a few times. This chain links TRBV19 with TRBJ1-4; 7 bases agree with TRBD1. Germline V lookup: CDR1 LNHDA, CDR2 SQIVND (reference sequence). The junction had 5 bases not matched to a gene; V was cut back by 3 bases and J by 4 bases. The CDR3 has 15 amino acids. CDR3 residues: CASSILQGDNEKLFF. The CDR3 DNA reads TGTGCCAGTAGTATCCTTCAGGGGGATAATGAAAAACTGTTTTTT.

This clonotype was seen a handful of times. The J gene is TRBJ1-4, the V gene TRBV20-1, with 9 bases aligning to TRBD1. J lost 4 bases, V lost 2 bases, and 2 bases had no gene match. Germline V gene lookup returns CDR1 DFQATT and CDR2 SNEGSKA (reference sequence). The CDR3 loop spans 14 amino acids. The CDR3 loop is CSARSGQGNEKLFF. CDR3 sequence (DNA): TGCAGTGCTAGATCGGGACAGGGTAATGAAAAACTGTTTTTT.

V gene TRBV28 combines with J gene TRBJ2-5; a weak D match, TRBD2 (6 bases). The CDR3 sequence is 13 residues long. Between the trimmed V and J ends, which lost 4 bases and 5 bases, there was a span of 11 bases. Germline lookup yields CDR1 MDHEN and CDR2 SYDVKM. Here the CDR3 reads CASSSLASETQYF. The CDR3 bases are TGTGCCAGCAGTTCACTAGCTAGTGAGACCCAGTACTTC.

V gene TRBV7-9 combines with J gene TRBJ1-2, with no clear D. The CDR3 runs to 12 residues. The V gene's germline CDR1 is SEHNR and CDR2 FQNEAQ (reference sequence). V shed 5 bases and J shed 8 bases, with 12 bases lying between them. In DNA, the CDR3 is TGTGCCAGCAGCACGATAGGTTGCGGCTACACCTTC. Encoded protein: CASSTIGCGYTF. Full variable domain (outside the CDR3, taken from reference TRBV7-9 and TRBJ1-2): DTGVSQNPRHKITKRGQNVTFRCDPISEHNRLYWYRQTLGQGPEFLTYFQNEAQLEKSRLLSDRFSAERPKGSFSTLEIQRTEQGDSAMYLCASSTIGCGYTFGSGTRLTVV.

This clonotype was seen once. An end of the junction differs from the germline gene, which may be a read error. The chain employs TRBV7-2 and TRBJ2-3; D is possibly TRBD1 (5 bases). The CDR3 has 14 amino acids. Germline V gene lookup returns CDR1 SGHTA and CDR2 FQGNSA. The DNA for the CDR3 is TGTGTCAGCAGCTTTGGGGCAGTGGCAGATACGCAGTATTTT. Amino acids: CVSSFGAVADTQYF.

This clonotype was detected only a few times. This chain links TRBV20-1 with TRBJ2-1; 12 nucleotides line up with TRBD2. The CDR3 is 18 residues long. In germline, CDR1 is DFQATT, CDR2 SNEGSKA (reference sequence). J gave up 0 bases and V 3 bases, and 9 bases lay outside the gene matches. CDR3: CSARSTSGGSRSYNEQFF. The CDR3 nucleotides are TGCAGTGCTAGGTCGACTAGCGGGGGATCCCGCTCCTACAATGAGCAGTTCTTC.

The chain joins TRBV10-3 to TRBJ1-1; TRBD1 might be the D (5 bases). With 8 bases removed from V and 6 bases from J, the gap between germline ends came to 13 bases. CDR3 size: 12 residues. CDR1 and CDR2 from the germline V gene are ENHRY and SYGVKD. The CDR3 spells CAIQGSGPEAFF. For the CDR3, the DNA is TGTGCCATCCAGGGTTCCGGCCCTGAAGCTTTCTTT.

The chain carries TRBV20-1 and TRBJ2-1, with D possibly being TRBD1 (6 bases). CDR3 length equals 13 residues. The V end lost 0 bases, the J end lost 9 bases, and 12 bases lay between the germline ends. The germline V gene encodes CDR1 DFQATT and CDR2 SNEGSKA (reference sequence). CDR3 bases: TGCAGTGCTAGAGATTTTAGGGGGTCTGAGCAGTTCTTC. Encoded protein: CSARDFRGSEQFF.

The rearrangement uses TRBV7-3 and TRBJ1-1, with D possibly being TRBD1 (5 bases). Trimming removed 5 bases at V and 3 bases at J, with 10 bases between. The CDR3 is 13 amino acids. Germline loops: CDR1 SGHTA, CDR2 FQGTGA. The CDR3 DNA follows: TGTGCCAGCAGCGCATTAGGGGACACTGAAGCTTTCTTT. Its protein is CASSALGDTEAFF. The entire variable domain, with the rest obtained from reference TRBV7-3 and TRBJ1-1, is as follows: GAGVSQTPSNKVTEKGKYVELRCDPISGHTALYWYRQSLGQGPEFLIYFQGTGAADDSGLPNDRFFAVRPEGSVSTLKIQRTERGDSAVYLCASSALGDTEAFFGQGTRLTVV.

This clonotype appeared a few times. CDR3 nucleotide sequence: TGTGCCAGCAGTTACTCGAGTCGACGAGAGACCCAGTACTTC. This encodes CASSYSSRRETQYF. The rearrangement joins TRBV6-6 to TRBJ2-5; D is unresolved. Trimming took off 0 bases at V and 4 bases at J, with 9 bases between the two ends. This CDR3 comprises 14 residues. Germline CDR1 and CDR2: MNHNY and SVGAGI (reference sequence).

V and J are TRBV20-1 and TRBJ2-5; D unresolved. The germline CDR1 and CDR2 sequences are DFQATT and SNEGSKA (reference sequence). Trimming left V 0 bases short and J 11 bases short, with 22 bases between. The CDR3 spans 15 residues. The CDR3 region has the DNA TGCAGTGCTAGAGATCCGTACCGCTCCGAAGGTGAGCAGTACTTC. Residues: CSARDPYRSEGEQYF.

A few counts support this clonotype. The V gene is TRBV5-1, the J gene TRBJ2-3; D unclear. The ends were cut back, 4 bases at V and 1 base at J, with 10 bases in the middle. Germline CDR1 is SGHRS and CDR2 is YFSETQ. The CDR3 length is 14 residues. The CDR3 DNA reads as TGCGCCAGCAGCGTTTGGGCGGGCACAGATACGCAGTATTTT. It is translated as CASSVWAGTDTQYF.

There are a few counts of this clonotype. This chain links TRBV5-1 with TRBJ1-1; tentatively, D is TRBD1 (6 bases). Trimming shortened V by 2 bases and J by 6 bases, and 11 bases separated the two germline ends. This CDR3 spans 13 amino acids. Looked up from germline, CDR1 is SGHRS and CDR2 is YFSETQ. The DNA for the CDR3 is TGCGCCAGCAGCTTAACAGGGTCCCCTGAAGCTTTCTTT. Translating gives CASSLTGSPEAFF.

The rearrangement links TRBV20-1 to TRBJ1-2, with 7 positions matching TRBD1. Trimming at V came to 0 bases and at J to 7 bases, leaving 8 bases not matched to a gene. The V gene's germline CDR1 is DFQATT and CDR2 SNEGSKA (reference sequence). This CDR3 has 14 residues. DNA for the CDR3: TGCAGTGCTAGAGACCGAGGGGGCTTCACTGGCTACACCTTC. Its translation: CSARDRGGFTGYTF.

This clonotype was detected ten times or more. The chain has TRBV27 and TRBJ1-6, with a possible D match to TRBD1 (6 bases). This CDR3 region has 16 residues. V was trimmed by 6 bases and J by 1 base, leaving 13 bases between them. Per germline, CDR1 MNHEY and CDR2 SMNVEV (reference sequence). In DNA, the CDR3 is TGTGCCAGCAGCTCGTCAGGGGTTTCCTATAATTCACCCCTCCACTTT. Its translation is CASSSSGVSYNSPLHF.

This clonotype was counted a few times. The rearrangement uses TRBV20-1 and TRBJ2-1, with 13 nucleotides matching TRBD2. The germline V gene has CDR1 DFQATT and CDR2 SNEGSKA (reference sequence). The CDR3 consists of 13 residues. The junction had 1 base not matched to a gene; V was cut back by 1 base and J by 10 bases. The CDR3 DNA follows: TGCAGTGCTAGAGGACTAGCGGGGGGCGAGCAGTTCTTC. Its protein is CSARGLAGGEQFF.

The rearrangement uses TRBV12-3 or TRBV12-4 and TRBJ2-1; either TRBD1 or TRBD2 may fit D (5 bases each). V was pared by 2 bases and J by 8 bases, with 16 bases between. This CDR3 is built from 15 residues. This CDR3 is CASSLLRDPKDEQFF. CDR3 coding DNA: TGTGCCAGCAGTTTACTTCGGGACCCCAAGGATGAGCAGTTCTTC.

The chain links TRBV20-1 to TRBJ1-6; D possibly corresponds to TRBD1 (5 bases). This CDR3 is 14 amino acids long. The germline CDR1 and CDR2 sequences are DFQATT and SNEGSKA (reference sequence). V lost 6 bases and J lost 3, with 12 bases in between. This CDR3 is CSARDGFYNSPLHF. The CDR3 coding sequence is TGCAGTGCCCGGGACGGCTTCTATAATTCACCCCTCCACTTT.

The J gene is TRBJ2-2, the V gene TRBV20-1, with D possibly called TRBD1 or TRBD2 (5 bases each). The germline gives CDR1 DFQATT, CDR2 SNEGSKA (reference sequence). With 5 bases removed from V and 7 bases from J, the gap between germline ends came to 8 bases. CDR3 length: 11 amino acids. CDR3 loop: CSAGTDGELFF. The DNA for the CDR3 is TGCAGTGCTGGGACGGACGGGGAGCTGTTTTTT.

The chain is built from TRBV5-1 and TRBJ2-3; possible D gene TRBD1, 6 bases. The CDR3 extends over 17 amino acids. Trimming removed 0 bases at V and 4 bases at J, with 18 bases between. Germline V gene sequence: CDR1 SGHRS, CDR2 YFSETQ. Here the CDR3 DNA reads TGCGCCAGCAGCTTGGCCGCCGGCAGGGGTGTCCCAGATACGCAGTATTTT. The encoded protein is CASSLAAGRGVPDTQYF.

CDR3 amino acids: CASSPTRATNEKLFF. The CDR3 DNA is TGTGCCAGCAGTCCCACGAGGGCAACTAATGAAAAACTGTTTTTT. This sequence joins TRBV16 and TRBJ1-4; no firm D call. Per germline, CDR1 KGHSY and CDR2 FQNENV. The CDR3 is 15 residues long. The V end lost 6 bases, the J end lost 0 bases, and 11 bases lay between the germline ends.

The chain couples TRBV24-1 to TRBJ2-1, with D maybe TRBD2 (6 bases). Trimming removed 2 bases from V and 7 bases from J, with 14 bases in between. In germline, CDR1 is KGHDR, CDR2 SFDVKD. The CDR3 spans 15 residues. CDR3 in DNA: TGTGCCACCAGTGATTGGAGGGGAGGAAGGAATGAGCAGTTCTTC. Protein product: CATSDWRGGRNEQFF.